The subject of this entry is one TCR beta chain. Its antigen has not been determined. It has no much larger one-base neighbor in the sample; base qualities were not kept. The record originates from a study of shared clonotypes between healthy human individuals (TCRdb year 2020). For the wider study: The cohort comprised a couple of women and a few men aged 18 to 49 years. To estimate repertoire size and how much clonotypes are shared between individuals, the study performed deep sequencing of blood TCR repertoires from about 5 healthy adults. To increase sequencing depth and limit assay-specific biases, TCR repertoire library preparation and sequencing were carried out by different laboratories using diverse techniques. Per donor, leukapheresis produced somewhere between about 0.8 and 9 billion PBMCs.

The CDR3, from cysteine to phenylalanine, totals 14 residues. The DNA shown is the 42-base CDR3, in frame from base 1. Here V drops 5 bases and J drops 3 bases, and the junction holds 4 bases not matched to any gene. Based on the germline V gene, the CDR1 and CDR2 sequences are MDHEN and SYDVKM. The donors were healthy, HIV-negative adults with no recently reported acute infections or vaccinations. Every donor was a Caucasian adult residing in Nashville, Tennessee, USA. For unsorted samples, some 100 million PBMCs were counted and genomic DNA was extracted with the QIAamp DNA Blood Mini kit. Blood was collected by leukapheresis, and PBMCs were isolated by Ficoll-Histopaque density gradient centrifugation and then cryopreserved in liquid nitrogen vapor phase. Using the deep immunoSEQ assay, multiplex PCR amplified TCR CDR3 regions from genomic DNA. Extracted genomic DNA from each cell subset was spread evenly across all wells of several immunoSEQ 96-well plates, with each plate serving as a replicate. Each replicate PCR for unsorted PBMC received about 0.3 ug genomic DNA, equal to about 30,000 T cell genomes. Ten immunoSEQ deep assay plates were used to sequence unsorted PBMC genomic DNA. Purified libraries were measured with a Qubit 3.0 fluorometer, size-checked on a Bioanalyzer 2100, and measured again with the KAPA Library Quantification kit. Every immunoSEQ 96-well plate was sequenced on a separate single-read 150-cycle Illumina NextSeq 550 flow cell. The published analysis was carried out like this. Because only junctional sequences without quality scores were contained in the immunoSEQ output, filtering matching that applied to full-length reads could not be performed. To assign V/J genes and CDR3, sequences were annotated against IMGT germline references using PyIR, a Python wrapper for IgBLAST v1.9. Reads were filtered out if the reads had weak V/J assignments (E-value above 1e-6), no CDR3, stop codons, out-of-frame junctions, or ambiguous translated residues. A V3J clonotype was defined by an identical inferred V gene, J gene, and CDR3 amino acid sequence. Percentage overlap between repertoires was computed as shared unique clonotypes divided by the size of the smaller repertoire. RTK rarefaction, the Chao1 estimator, and Recon v2.1 estimates of unobserved clonotypes were used to assess repertoire richness. As stored in TCRdb, this immuneACCESS dataset retains in-frame rearrangements with V and J assigned. A fraction of the clones does not appear; measured against another copy, unresolved V genes explain less than half of the discrepancy, and the remainder lacks a known reason. That table gives V, J and clone size, and the DNA gave D and trimming. Across this sample there are roughly 480,000 clones, with roughly 85% seen only once. The top ten clonotypes cover 9.5% to 15% of the sample.

Summary of the overall study and its limitations: The small number of donors limited the genetic and exposure-history diversity represented. Sampling was restricted to blood, and TCR repertoires in tissue are likely to differ from TCR repertoires in blood. Pairwise subsampling led to the expectation that sequencing depth would affect the degree of clonotype sharing among donors.

Rearrangement joined TRBV28 to TRBJ2-5; 9 middle bases align to TRBD1. The specimen was PBMCs. This clonotype originated in a middle-aged woman in good health. Some clones in this sample may be carry-over from other donors' samples. The nucleotide sequence is TGTGCCAGCAGTAGACAGGGGGGCGAAGAGACCCAGTACTTC. Its translation is CASSRQGGEETQYF. When the CDR3 is completed using the reference TRBV28 and TRBJ2-5 genes on either side, the full variable domain is DVKVTQSSRYLVKRTGEKVFLECVQDMDHENMFWYRQDPGLGLRLIYFSYDVKMKEKGDIPEGYSVSREKKERFSLILESASTNQTSMYLCASSRQGGEETQYFGPGTRLLVL.